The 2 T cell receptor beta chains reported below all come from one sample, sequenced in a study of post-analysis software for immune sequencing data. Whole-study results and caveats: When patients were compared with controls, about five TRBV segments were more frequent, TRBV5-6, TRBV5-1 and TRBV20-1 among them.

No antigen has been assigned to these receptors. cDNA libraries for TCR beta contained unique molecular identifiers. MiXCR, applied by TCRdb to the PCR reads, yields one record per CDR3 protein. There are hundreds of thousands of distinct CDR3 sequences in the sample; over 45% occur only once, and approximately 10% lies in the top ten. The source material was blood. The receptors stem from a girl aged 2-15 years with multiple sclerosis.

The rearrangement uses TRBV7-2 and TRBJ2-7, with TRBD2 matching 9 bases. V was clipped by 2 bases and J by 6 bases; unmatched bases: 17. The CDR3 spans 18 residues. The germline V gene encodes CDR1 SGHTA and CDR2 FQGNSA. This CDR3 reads CASSLSLLAGSTPGEQYF. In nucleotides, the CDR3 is TGTGCCAGCAGCTTATCGCTACTAGCGGGTTCCACACCGGGCGAGCAGTACTTC.

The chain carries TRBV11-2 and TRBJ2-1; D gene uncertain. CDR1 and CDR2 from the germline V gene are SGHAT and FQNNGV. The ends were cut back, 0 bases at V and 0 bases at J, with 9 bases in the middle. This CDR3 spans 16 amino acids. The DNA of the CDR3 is TGTGCCAGCAGCTTAGAATACAGCAGCTCCTACAATGAGCAGTTCTTC. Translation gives CASSLEYSSSYNEQFF.